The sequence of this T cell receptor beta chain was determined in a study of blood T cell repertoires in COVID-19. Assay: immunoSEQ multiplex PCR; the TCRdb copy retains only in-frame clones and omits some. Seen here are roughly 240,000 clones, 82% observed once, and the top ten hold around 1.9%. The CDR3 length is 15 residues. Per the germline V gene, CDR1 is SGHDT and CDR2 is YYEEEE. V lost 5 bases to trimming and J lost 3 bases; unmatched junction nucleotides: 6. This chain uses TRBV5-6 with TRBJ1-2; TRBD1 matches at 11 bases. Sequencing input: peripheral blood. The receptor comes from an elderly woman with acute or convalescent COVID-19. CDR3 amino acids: CASRDRGRLDYGYTF. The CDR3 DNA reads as TGTGCCAGCAGGGACAGGGGGCGGCTTGACTATGGCTACACCTTC.